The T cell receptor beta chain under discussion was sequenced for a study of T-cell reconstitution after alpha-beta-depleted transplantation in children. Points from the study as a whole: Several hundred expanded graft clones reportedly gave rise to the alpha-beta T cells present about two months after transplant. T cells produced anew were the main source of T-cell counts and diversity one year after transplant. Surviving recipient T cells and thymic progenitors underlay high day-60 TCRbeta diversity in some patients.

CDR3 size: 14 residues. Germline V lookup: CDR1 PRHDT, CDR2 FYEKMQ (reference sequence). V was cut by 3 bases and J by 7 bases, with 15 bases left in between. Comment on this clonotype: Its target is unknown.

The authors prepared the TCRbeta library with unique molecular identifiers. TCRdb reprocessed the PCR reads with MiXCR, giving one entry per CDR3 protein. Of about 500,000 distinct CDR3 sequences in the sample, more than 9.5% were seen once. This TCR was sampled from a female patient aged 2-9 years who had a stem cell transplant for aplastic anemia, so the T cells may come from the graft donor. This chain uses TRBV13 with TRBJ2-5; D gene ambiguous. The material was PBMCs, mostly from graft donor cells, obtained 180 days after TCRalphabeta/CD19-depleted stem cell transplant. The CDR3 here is CASSLIPGEGTQYF. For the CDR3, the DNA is TGTGCCAGCAGCTTGATCCCCGGAGAAGGGACCCAGTACTTC. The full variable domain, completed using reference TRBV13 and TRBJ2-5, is AAGVIQSPRHLIKEKRETATLKCYPIPRHDTVYWYQQGPGQDPQFLISFYEKMQSDKGSIPDRFSAQQFSDYHSELNMSSLELGDSALYFCASSLIPGEGTQYFGPGTRLLVL.